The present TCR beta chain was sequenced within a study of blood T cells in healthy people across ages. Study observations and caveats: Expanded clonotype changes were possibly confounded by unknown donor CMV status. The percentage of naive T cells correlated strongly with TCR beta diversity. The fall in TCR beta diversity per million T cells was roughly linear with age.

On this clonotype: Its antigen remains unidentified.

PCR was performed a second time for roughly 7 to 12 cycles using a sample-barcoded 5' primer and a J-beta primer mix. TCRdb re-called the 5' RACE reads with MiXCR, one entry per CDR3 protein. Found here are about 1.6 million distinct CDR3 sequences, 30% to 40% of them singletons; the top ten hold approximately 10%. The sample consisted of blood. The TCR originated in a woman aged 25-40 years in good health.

This chain's CDR3 is CSAPRDRADEQFF. The CDR3 coding sequence is TGCAGTGCTCCTCGGGACAGGGCGGATGAGCAGTTCTTC. This rearrangement joins TRBV20-1 to TRBJ2-1; 9 nucleotides agree with TRBD1. The V gene's germline CDR1 is DFQATT and CDR2 SNEGSKA (reference sequence). V shed 5 bases and J 8 bases; nucleotides not matched to a gene: 7. The CDR3 covers 13 residues.